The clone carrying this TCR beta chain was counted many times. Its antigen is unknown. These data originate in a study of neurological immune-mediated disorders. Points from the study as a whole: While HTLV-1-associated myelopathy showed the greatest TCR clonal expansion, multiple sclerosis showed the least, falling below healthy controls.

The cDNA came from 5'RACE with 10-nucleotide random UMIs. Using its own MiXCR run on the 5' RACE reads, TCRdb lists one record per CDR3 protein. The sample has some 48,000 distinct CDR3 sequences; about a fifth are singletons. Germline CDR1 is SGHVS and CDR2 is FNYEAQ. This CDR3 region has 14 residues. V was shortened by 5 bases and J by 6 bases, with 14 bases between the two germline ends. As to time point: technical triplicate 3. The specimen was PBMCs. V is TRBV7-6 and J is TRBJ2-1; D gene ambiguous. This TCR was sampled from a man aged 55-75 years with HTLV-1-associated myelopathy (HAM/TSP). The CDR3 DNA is TGTGCCAGCAGCCCCTGGGCCTCGGGCAATGAGCAGTTCTTC. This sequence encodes CASSPWASGNEQFF.